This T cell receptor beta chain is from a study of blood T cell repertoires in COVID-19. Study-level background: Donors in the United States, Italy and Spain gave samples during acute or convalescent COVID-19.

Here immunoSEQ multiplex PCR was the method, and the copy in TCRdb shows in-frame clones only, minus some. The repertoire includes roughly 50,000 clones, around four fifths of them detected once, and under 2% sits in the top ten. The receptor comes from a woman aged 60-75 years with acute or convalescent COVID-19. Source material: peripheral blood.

CDR3 amino acids: CASSLGTASGNTIYF. The DNA of the CDR3 is TGTGCCAGCAGCTTAGGGACAGCCTCTGGAAACACCATATATTTT. J is TRBJ1-3 and V is TRBV7-8; D might be TRBD1 (6 bases). Looked up from germline, CDR1 is SGHVS and CDR2 is FQNEAQ. This CDR3 has 15 amino acids. V dropped 1 base and J dropped 0 bases, with 7 bases sitting between them. Full variable domain (rest looked up from reference TRBV7-8 and TRBJ1-3): GAGVSQSPRYKVAKRGQDVALRCDPISGHVSLFWYQQALGQGPEFLTYFQNEAQLDKSGLPSDRFFAERPEGSVSTLKIQRTQQEDSAVYLCASSLGTASGNTIYFGEGSWLTVV.